This is a list of T cell receptor beta chains from one sample in a study of OX40 agonist ivuxolimab in advanced cancers. TCRdb's copy holds only in-frame clones and misses some; the assay was immunoSEQ multiplex PCR. The table lists over 20,000 clones, more than 65% of them singletons. Sequences were derived from CD4+ or CD8+ T cells sorted from blood, sampled in a trial of the OX40 agonist ivuxolimab. These receptors were collected from an adult with an advanced solid tumor such as melanoma, head and neck, liver or kidney cancer. The CDR3 runs from the conserved cysteine through the conserved F or W. The order of the fields is V gene, clone size, J gene, D gene, CDR3 DNA, CDR3 protein. A D gene is named only where the DNA matches it firmly. A row's size may be missing; if present it is once, few, many or a size class.

TRBV5-5	.	TRBJ1-3	.	TGTGCCAGCAGCTTGGAGAGTGGAAACACCATATATTTT	CASSLESGNTIYF
TRBV19	.	TRBJ1-1	.	TGTGCCAGTAGTATAGGAGGCCAGGGGAGACTTTTCACTGAAGCTTTCTTT	CASSIGGQGRLFTEAFF
TRBV5-1	medium-sized	TRBJ1-1	TRBD1	TGCGCCAGCAGCTCGACAGGGAGGGACACTGAAGCTTTCTTT	CASSSTGRDTEAFF
TRBV5-1	.	TRBJ1-1	.	TGCGCCAGCAGCTTGGTTGGGACCCCAGAGAAGGGAGCTTTCTTT	CASSLVGTPEKGAFF
TRBV19	few	TRBJ1-2	.	TGTGCCAGTAGGGGGGCTCCCCCCGGCTATGGCTACACCTTC	CASRGAPPGYGYTF
TRBV6-5	.	TRBJ1-5	.	TGTGCCAGCGGGGGGGGGTTAGCTCAGCCCCAGCATTTT	CASGGGLAQPQHF
TRBV12-2	.	TRBJ2-5	.	TGTGCAAGTCGCTTACCACCTAAAAGTAGCGGAAATCAAGAGACCCAGTACTTC	CASRLPPKSSGNQETQYF
TRBV5-5	.	TRBJ2-1	.	TGCGCCAGCAGCCTTGCAAGGGGACTTGAGCAGTTCTTC	CASSLARGLEQFF
TRBV18	.	TRBJ1-1	.	TGTGCCAGCTCACCACTTGACGGACAGAACACTGAAGCTTTCTTT	CASSPLDGQNTEAFF
TRBV6-4	.	TRBJ2-2	TRBD1	TGTGCCAGCGGCCCCGGGACAGGGACCACCGGGGAGCTGTTTTTT	CASGPGTGTTGELFF
TRBV9	.	TRBJ2-5	TRBD2	TGTGCCAGCAGCGCGGTGGGACTAGCGGTACCAGAGACCCAGTACTTC	CASSAVGLAVPETQYF
TRBV10-3	.	TRBJ2-1	.	TGTGCCATCAGTGGGCCAGGGAAATTTGAGCAGTTCTTC	CAISGPGKFEQFF
TRBV20-1	.	TRBJ2-5	TRBD2	TGCAGCTGTCTAGCGGGGTTGGACCAGTACTTC	CSCLAGLDQYF
TRBV5-3	.	TRBJ1-2	TRBD1	TGTGCCAGCAGCCTTCAGGGGGTCTATGGCTACACCTTC	CASSLQGVYGYTF
TRBV2	few	TRBJ2-3	.	TGTGCCAGCAGTGTAGAATCGGCAGATACGCAGTATTTT	CASSVESADTQYF
TRBV25-1	.	TRBJ1-5	.	TGTGCCAGCAGCCCGGGGAGGGGTGGGGATCAGCCCCAGCATTTT	CASSPGRGGDQPQHF
TRBV11-1	.	TRBJ1-2	TRBD1	TGTGCCAGCAGCGACAGGGGAAGGGGGATCTATGGCTACACCTTC	CASSDRGRGIYGYTF
TRBV7-3	.	TRBJ1-5	TRBD1	TGTGCCAGCAGCTTAGGACAGGGAGGGATGTATCAGCCCCAGCATTTT	CASSLGQGGMYQPQHF
TRBV9	once	TRBJ1-1	.	TGTGCCAGCAGCTCCCAGACCGCGGAGGGTACTGAAGCTTTCTTT	CASSSQTAEGTEAFF
TRBV6-5	few	TRBJ1-3	TRBD1	TGTGCCAGCAGTTACTCGACAGGGGCCATTGGAAACACCATATATTTT	CASSYSTGAIGNTIYF
TRBV12-5	.	TRBJ1-1	.	TGTGCTAGTGGTTGGGAGACAGGCTTGAACACTGAAGCTTTCTTT	CASGWETGLNTEAFF
TRBV18	.	TRBJ1-4	.	TGTGCCAGCTCACTAAACAGGATCTCAACTAATGAAAAACTGTTTTTT	CASSLNRISTNEKLFF
TRBV7-2	.	TRBJ2-1	.	TGTGCCAGCAGCCAGGGGTATCCGGGACTAACCTACAATGAGCAGTTCTTC	CASSQGYPGLTYNEQFF
TRBV7-9	.	TRBJ2-7	TRBD1	TGTGCCAGCAGCTCCCCGGGGTGGACAGGGGACGAGCAGTACTTC	CASSSPGWTGDEQYF
TRBV18	.	TRBJ2-3	.	TGTGCCAGCTCCTCAGGGAGCATGCGGGGCACAGATACGCAGTATTTT	CASSSGSMRGTDTQYF
TRBV13	.	TRBJ2-5	.	TGTGCCAGCAGCTTAGGGGTTAGGACACCGAAAGAGACCCAGTACTTC	CASSLGVRTPKETQYF
TRBV21-1	.	TRBJ1-3	.	TGTGCCAGCAGCAATACCGTACAGGGGGCCGCTGGAAACACCATATATTTT	CASSNTVQGAAGNTIYF
TRBV7-2	once	TRBJ1-2	TRBD1	TGTGCCAGCAGCTTACTCCTCACAGGGGGCGCTGGGTATGGCTACACCTTC	CASSLLLTGGAGYGYTF
TRBV30	.	TRBJ1-5	TRBD1	TGTGCCTGGAGGGACAGGAGAGGGCCCCAGCATTTT	CAWRDRRGPQHF
TRBV6-1	.	TRBJ1-1	.	TGTGCCAGCCTCTTCCGAGAGAACACTGAAGCTTTCTTT	CASLFRENTEAFF
TRBV5-1	.	TRBJ1-2	.	TGCGCCAGCAGCTTGCAGAGCTATGGCTACACCTTC	CASSLQSYGYTF
TRBV25-1	.	TRBJ2-1	TRBD1	TGTGCCAGCAGTGAATTTGGGACAGGGTCGTTGAATGAGCAGTTCTTC	CASSEFGTGSLNEQFF
TRBV18	.	TRBJ2-5	.	TGTGCCAGCTCTTCCGGGGGCAGGGAAGAGACCCAGTACTTC	CASSSGGREETQYF
TRBV30	once	TRBJ1-1	.	TGTGCCTGGAGCCGAGAGAACACTGAAGCTTTCTTT	CAWSRENTEAFF
TRBV7-3	few	TRBJ2-5	.	TGTGCCAGCAGCTTAGAGGGCGGGGGCGCGGAGACCCAGTACTTC	CASSLEGGGAETQYF
TRBV27	.	TRBJ1-1	TRBD1	TGTGCCAGCAGCCCCAGGACAGGGTTTAGTCGCACTGAAGCTTTCTTT	CASSPRTGFSRTEAFF
TRBV5-4	.	TRBJ1-2	.	TGTGCCAGCAGTTGGGACGCTAACTATGGCTACACCTTC	CASSWDANYGYTF